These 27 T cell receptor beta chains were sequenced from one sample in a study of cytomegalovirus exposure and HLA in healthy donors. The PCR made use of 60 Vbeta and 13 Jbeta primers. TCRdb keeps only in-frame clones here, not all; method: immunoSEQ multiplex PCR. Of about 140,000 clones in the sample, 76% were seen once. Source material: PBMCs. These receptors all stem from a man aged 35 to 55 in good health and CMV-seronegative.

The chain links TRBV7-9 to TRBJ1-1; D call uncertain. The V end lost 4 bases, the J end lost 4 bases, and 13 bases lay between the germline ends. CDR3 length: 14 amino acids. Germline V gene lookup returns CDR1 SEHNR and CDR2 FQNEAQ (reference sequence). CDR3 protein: CASSSSRRGTEAFF. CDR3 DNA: TGTGCCAGCAGCTCCTCGCGGCGGGGCACTGAAGCTTTCTTT.

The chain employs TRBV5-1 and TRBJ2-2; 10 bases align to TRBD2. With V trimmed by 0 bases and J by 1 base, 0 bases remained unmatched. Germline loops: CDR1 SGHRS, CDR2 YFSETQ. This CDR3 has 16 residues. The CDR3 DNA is TGCGCCAGCAGCTTGGGACTAGCGGGGAACACCGGGGAGCTGTTTTTT. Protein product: CASSLGLAGNTGELFF.

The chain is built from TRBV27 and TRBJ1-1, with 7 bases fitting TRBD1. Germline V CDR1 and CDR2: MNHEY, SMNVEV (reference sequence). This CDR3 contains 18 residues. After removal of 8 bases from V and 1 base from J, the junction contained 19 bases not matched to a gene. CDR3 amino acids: CASVRDRRAIRGNTEAFF. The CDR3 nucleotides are TGTGCCAGCGTACGGGACAGACGGGCGATTAGAGGGAACACTGAAGCTTTCTTT.

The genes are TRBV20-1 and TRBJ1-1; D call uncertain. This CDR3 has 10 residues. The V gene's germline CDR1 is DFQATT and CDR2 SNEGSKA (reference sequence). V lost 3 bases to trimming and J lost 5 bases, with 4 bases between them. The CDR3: CSARETEAFF. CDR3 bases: TGCAGTGCTAGGGAGACTGAAGCTTTCTTT.

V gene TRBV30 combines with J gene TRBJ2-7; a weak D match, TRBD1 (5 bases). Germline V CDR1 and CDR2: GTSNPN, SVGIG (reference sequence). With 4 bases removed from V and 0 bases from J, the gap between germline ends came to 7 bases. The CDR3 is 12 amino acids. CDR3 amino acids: CAWMDNSYEQYF. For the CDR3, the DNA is TGTGCCTGGATGGACAACTCCTACGAGCAGTACTTC.

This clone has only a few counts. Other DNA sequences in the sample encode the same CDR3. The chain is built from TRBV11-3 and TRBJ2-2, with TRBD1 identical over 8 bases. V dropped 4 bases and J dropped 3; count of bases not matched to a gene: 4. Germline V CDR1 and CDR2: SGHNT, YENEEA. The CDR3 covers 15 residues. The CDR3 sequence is CASSSDRGHTGELFF. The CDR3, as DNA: TGTGCCAGCAGCTCCGACAGGGGACACACCGGGGAGCTGTTTTTT.

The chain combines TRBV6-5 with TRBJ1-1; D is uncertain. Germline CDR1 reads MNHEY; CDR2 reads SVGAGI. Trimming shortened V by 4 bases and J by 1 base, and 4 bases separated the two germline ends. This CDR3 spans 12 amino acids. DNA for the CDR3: TGTGCCAGCAGTTTAGAGAACACTGAAGCTTTCTTT. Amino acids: CASSLENTEAFF.

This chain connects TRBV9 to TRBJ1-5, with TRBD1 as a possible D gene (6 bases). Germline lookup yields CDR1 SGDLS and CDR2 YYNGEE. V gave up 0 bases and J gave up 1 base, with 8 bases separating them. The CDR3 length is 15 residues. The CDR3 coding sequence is TGTGCCAGCAGCGTAGATGGGGGCAGCAATCAGCCCCAGCATTTT. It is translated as CASSVDGGSNQPQHF.

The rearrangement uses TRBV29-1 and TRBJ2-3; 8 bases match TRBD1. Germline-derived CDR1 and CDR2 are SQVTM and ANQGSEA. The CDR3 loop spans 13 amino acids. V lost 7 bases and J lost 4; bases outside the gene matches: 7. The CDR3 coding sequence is TGCAGCGCCGGACAGGGCTCGGCAGATACGCAGTATTTT. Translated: CSAGQGSADTQYF.

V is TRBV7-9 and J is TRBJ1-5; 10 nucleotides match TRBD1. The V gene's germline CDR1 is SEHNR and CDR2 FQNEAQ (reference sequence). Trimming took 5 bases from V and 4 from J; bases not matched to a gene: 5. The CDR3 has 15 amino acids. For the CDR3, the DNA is TGTGCCAGCAGCACCGGGACAGGGGAGAATCAGCCCCAGCATTTT. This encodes CASSTGTGENQPQHF.

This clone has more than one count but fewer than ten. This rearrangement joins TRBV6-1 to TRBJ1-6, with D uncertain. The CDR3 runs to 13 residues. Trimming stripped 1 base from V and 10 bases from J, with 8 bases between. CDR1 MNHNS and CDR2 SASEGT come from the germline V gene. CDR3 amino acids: CASSEEGRSPLHF. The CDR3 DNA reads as TGTGCCAGCAGTGAAGAAGGGAGATCACCCCTCCACTTT.

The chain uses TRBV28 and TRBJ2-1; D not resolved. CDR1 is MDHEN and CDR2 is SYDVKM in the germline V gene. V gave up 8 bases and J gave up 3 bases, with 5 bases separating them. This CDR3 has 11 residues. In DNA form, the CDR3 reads TGTGCCAGCCGGTTCTACAATGAGCAGTTCTTC. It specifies CASRFYNEQFF.

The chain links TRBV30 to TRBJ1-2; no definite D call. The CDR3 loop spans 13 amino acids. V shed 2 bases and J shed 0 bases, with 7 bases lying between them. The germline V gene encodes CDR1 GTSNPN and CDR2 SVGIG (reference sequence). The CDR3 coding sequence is TGTGCCTGGAGTCTTTCGTCTAACTATGGCTACACCTTC. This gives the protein CAWSLSSNYGYTF.

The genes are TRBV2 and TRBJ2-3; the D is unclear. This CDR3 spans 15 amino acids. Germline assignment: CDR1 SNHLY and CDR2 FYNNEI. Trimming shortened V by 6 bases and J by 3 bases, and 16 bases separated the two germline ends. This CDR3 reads CASSPKRSLTDTQYF. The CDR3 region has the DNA TGTGCCAGCAGCCCAAAGAGGTCTTTGACAGATACGCAGTATTTT.

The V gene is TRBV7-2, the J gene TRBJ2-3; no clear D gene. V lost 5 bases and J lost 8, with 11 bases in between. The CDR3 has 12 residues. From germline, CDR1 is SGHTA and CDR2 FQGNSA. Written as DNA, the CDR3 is TGTGCCAGCAGCCGACCAGGTGGTACGCAGTATTTT. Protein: CASSRPGGTQYF.

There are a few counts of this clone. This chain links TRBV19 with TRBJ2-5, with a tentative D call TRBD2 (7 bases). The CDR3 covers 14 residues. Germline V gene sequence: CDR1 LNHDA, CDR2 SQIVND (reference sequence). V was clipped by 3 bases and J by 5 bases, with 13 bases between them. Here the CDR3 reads CASSMGGGLETQYF. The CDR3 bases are TGTGCCAGTAGTATGGGGGGGGGCCTGGAGACCCAGTACTTC.

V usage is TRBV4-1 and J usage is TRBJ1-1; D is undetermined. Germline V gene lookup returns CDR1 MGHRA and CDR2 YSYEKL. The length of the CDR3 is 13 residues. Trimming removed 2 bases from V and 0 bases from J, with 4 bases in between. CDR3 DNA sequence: TGCGCCAGCAGCCAACCTCTGAACACTGAAGCTTTCTTT. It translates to CASSQPLNTEAFF.

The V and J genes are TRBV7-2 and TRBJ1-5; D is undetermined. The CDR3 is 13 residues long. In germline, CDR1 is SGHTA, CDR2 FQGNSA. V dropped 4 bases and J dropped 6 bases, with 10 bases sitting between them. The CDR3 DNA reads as TGTGCCAGCAGCTGGAGGGCGGCTCAGCCCCAGCATTTT. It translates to CASSWRAAQPQHF.

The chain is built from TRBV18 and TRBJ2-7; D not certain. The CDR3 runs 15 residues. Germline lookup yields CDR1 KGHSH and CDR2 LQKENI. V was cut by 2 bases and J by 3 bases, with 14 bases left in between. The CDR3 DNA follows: TGTGCCAGCTCACCAGATACAGCTCAAGGCTACGAGCAGTACTTC. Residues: CASSPDTAQGYEQYF.

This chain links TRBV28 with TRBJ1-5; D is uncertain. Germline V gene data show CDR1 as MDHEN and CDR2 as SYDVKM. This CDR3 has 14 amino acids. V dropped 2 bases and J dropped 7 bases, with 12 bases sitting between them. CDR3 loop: CASSLGQTKQPQHF. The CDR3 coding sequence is TGTGCCAGCAGTTTAGGGCAGACAAAGCAGCCCCAGCATTTT.

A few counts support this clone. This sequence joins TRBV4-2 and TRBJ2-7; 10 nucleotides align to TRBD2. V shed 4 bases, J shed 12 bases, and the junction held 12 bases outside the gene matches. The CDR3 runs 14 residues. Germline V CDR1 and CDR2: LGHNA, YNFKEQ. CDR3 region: CASSPRLLAGVLYF. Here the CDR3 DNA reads TGTGCCAGCAGCCCTAGGCTGCTAGCGGGAGTGCTGTACTTC.

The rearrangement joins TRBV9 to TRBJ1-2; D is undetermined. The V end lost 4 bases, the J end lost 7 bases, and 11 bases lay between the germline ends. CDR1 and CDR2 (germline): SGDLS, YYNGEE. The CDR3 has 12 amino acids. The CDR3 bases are TGTGCCAGCAGCTCACAATCTTCTGGCTACACCTTC. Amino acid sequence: CASSSQSSGYTF.

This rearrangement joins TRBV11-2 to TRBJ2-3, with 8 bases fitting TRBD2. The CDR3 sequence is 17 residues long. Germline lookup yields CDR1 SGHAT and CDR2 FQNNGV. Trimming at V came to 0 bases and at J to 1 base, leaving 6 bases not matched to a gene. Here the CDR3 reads CASSLDWREAGTDTQYF. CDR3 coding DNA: TGTGCCAGCAGCTTAGATTGGCGGGAGGCAGGCACAGATACGCAGTATTTT.

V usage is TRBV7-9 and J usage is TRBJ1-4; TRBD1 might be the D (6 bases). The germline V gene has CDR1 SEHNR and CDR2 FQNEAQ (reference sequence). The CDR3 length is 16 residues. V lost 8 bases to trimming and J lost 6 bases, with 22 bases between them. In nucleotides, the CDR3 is TGTGCCAGCGGTCGGGGAGGGGGGGCCGTTTATGAAAAACTGTTTTTT. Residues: CASGRGGGAVYEKLFF.

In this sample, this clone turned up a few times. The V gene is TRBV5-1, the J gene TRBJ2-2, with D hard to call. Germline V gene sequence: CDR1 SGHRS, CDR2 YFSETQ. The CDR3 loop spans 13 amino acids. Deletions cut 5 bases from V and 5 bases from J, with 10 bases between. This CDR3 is CASSRSDTGELFF. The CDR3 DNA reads TGCGCCAGCAGTAGGAGCGATACCGGGGAGCTGTTTTTT.

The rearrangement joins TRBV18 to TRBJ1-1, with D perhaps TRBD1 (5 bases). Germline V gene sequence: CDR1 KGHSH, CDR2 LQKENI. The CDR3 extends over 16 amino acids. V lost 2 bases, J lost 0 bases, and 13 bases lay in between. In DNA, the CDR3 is TGTGCCAGCTCACCATATAGGGGCACTTTGAACACTGAAGCTTTCTTT. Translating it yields CASSPYRGTLNTEAFF.

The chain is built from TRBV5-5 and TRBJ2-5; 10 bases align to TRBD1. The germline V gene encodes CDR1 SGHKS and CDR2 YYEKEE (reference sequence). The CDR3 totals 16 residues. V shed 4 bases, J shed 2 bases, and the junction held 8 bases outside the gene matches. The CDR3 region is CASSPADRGRQETQYF. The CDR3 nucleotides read TGTGCCAGCAGCCCGGCGGACAGGGGGAGACAAGAGACCCAGTACTTC.